These T cell receptor beta chains were read from a single sample in a study of blood T cell repertoires in COVID-19. The assay was immunoSEQ multiplex PCR, and TCRdb's table has in-frame clones only and misses some. This sample carries approximately 100,000 clones, 85% to 90% of them seen once, and the ten largest clones take more than 3.5%. The specimen was peripheral blood. The receptors were gathered from a human donor with COVID-19, enrolled during active disease. The donor label of this sample is uncertain. CDR3s include the opening cysteine and the closing phenylalanine or tryptophan. A D gene is named only where the DNA matches it firmly. Clone size is shown for a subset of rows, as once, few, many or a class of expanded clone.

TRBV2	-	-	TRBJ2-7	CASKEGSIIYEQYF	TGTGCCAGCAAGGAGGGGTCCATAATTTACGAGCAGTACTTC
TRBV5-1	-	TRBD2	TRBJ2-4	CASSLSGGGAGNIQYF	TGCGCCAGCAGCTTGTCGGGCGGGGGGGCCGGTAACATTCAGTACTTC
TRBV10-2	-	TRBD1	TRBJ1-5	CASSELGGYSNQPQHF	TGCGCCAGCAGTGAGTTAGGGGGCTATAGCAATCAGCCCCAGCATTTT
TRBV12-3/TRBV12-4	-	TRBD1	TRBJ1-1	CASSLGQGAKAFF	TGTGCCAGCAGTCTGGGACAGGGGGCGAAAGCTTTCTTT
TRBV6-6	-	TRBD1	TRBJ1-6	CASSQDRGGSPLHF	TGTGCCAGCAGTCAAGACAGGGGCGGTTCACCCCTCCACTTT
TRBV7-8	-	-	TRBJ1-6	CASSRENSPLHF	TGTGCCAGCAGCCGTGAGAATTCACCCCTCCACTTT
TRBV5-1	-	-	TRBJ2-3	CASSLGSADTQYF	TGCGCCAGCAGCTTGGGTAGTGCAGATACGCAGTATTTT
TRBV4-1	-	TRBD1	TRBJ1-2	CASSQGQGTYGYTF	TGCGCCAGCAGCCAGGGACAGGGAACCTATGGCTACACCTTC
TRBV28	medium-sized	TRBD1	TRBJ1-5	CASSWDRETDQPQHF	TGTGCCAGCAGTTGGGACAGGGAGACAGATCAGCCCCAGCATTTT
TRBV12-3/TRBV12-4	-	-	TRBJ1-1	CASSTQGGTEAFF	TGTGCCAGCAGTACACAGGGCGGCACTGAAGCTTTCTTT
TRBV6-4	few	-	TRBJ1-3	CASSDRPGDPDTIYF	TGTGCCAGCAGTGATCGGCCAGGGGATCCAGACACCATATATTTT
TRBV9	-	TRBD1	TRBJ1-1	CASSVGQGEANTEAFF	TGTGCCAGCAGCGTTGGACAGGGCGAGGCTAACACTGAAGCTTTCTTT
TRBV19	-	-	TRBJ1-2	CASSTGTGNGYTF	TGTGCCAGTAGCACCGGGACTGGCAATGGCTACACCTTC
TRBV19	-	TRBD1	TRBJ2-7	CASSPAGTGLYEQYF	TGTGCCAGTAGTCCGGCCGGGACAGGGCTATACGAGCAGTACTTC
TRBV28	few	-	TRBJ2-7	CASSPPDSYYEQYF	TGTGCCAGCAGTCCTCCCGACAGTTACTACGAGCAGTACTTC
TRBV27	-	TRBD1	TRBJ1-2	CASSPQGTVNYGYTF	TGTGCCAGCAGTCCCCAGGGGACAGTTAACTATGGCTACACCTTC
TRBV27	-	-	TRBJ1-3	CASSPQTDGNTIYF	TGTGCCAGTTCCCCCCAGACAGACGGAAACACCATATATTTT
TRBV30	-	-	TRBJ1-2	CAWSRGTLGYTF	TGTGCCTGGAGCCGGGGGACCCTTGGCTACACCTTC
TRBV2	once	-	TRBJ1-2	CASQGPTLGYGYTF	TGTGCCAGCCAGGGCCCTACCCTAGGCTATGGCTACACCTTC
TRBV19	-	TRBD1	TRBJ1-4	CASSLGTVGEKLFF	TGTGCCAGTAGTTTGGGGACAGTTGGTGAAAAACTGTTTTTT
TRBV19	-	-	TRBJ1-1	CASSINFGFPNTEAFF	TGTGCCAGTAGTATAAACTTCGGTTTTCCGAACACTGAAGCTTTCTTT
TRBV9	-	TRBD1	TRBJ1-1	CASSVGDRAGAFF	TGTGCCAGCAGCGTAGGGGACAGGGCCGGGGCTTTCTTT
TRBV7-9	-	TRBD1	TRBJ1-2	CASSLAGQGARGYTF	TGTGCCAGCAGCTTAGCGGGACAGGGGGCGCGGGGCTACACCTTC
TRBV11-3	-	-	TRBJ2-7	CASSPEGRTGGYEQYF	TGTGCCAGCAGCCCGGAGGGCCGGACCGGCGGCTACGAGCAGTACTTC
TRBV5-1	-	-	TRBJ2-6	CASAEGGTSGANVLTF	TGCGCCAGCGCTGAGGGGGGGACCTCTGGGGCCAACGTCCTGACTTTC
TRBV6-5	-	-	TRBJ2-5	CASGAPRETQYF	TGTGCCAGCGGCGCTCCCAGGGAGACCCAGTACTTC
TRBV12-3/TRBV12-4	-	TRBD1	TRBJ2-7	CASRTGNYEQYF	TGTGCCAGCCGGACAGGTAACTACGAGCAGTACTTC
TRBV4-2	-	-	TRBJ2-3	CASSPGLSAGITDTQYF	TGTGCCAGCAGCCCTGGGCTTTCGGCGGGAATCACAGATACGCAGTATTTT
TRBV5-1	once	TRBD2	TRBJ2-3	CASSLGAGGSTDTQYF	TGCGCCAGCAGCTTGGGAGCGGGAGGTAGCACAGATACGCAGTATTTT
TRBV12-5	-	TRBD2	TRBJ2-1	CASGQWGGSNNEQFF	TGTGCTAGTGGTCAGTGGGGGGGGTCCAACAATGAGCAGTTCTTC
TRBV11-2	-	-	TRBJ2-1	CASSYRDTAGLDEQFF	TGTGCCAGCAGCTATCGGGACACCGCCGGTTTAGATGAGCAGTTCTTC
TRBV11-2	-	TRBD1	TRBJ2-2	CASSRDRARELFF	TGTGCCAGCAGCCGAGACAGGGCCCGGGAGCTGTTTTTT
TRBV10-2	-	-	TRBJ2-2	CASGKQLSTGELFF	TGCGCCAGCGGTAAACAGCTGAGCACCGGGGAGCTGTTTTTT
TRBV10-3	-	TRBD1	TRBJ1-2	CAISQLGTDYGYTF	TGTGCCATCAGCCAACTGGGGACAGACTATGGCTACACCTTC
TRBV3-1/TRBV3-2	-	TRBD2	TRBJ2-3	CASSQGLAGGDTQYF	TGTGCCAGCAGCCAGGGACTAGCGGGGGGAGATACGCAGTATTTT
TRBV5-6	-	-	TRBJ2-2	CASSLAGDANTGELFF	TGTGCCAGCAGCTTGGCGGGGGACGCGAACACCGGGGAGCTGTTTTTT
TRBV7-9	-	-	TRBJ1-1	CASSLLENTEAFF	TGTGCCAGCAGCCTCTTAGAGAACACTGAAGCTTTCTTT
TRBV6-5	-	-	TRBJ2-7	CASSYISVGSHEQYF	TGTGCCAGCAGTTATATCTCTGTCGGTTCTCACGAGCAGTACTTC
TRBV18	-	TRBD1	TRBJ1-1	CASSPQGDTEAFF	TGTGCCAGCTCACCCCAGGGGGACACTGAAGCTTTCTTT
TRBV5-1	-	TRBD1	TRBJ2-7	CASSSSPGQGRLEQYF	TGCGCCAGCAGCTCAAGTCCGGGACAGGGTAGACTCGAGCAGTACTTC
TRBV10-3	-	TRBD2	TRBJ2-3	CAITGGGAADTQYF	TGTGCCATCACCGGCGGGGGGGCGGCAGATACGCAGTATTTT
TRBV2	-	TRBD1	TRBJ2-7	CATGEGQGSYEQYF	TGTGCCACTGGGGAGGGACAGGGGTCCTACGAGCAGTACTTC
TRBV10-1	-	TRBD1	TRBJ1-2	CASSESGQPIYGYTF	TGCGCCAGCAGTGAGTCGGGACAGCCGATATATGGCTACACCTTC